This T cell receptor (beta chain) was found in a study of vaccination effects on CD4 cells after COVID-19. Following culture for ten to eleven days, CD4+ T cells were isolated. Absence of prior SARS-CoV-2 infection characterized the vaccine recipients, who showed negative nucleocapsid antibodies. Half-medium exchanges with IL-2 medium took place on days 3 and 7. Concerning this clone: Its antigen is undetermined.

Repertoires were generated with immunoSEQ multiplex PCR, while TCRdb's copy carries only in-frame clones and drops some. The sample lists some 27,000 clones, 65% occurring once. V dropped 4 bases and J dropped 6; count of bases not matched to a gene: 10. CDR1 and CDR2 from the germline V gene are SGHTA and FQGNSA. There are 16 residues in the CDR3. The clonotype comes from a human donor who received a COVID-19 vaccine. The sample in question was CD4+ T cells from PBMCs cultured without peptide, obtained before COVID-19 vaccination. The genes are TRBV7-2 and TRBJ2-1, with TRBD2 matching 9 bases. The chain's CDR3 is CASSYWGLAGPNEQFF. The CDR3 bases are TGTGCCAGCAGCTACTGGGGACTAGCAGGACCCAATGAGCAGTTCTTC. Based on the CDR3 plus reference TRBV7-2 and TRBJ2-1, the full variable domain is GAGVSQSPSNKVTEKGKDVELRCDPISGHTALYWYRQSLGQGLEFLIYFQGNSAPDKSGLPSDRFSAERTGGSVSTLTIQRTQQEDSAVYLCASSYWGLAGPNEQFFGPGTRLTVL.